Below are 5 T cell receptor beta chains sequenced from a single sample in a study of blood T cells in healthy people across ages. Next came a second PCR, run for about 6 to 12 cycles, which used a sample-barcoded 5' primer along with a J-beta primer mix. TCRdb independently ran MiXCR on the 5' RACE reads; one entry per CDR3 protein. The sample gives 600,000 or so distinct CDR3 sequences, roughly 31% of which show up once; around 16% is in the top ten. The specimen was blood. All receptors derive from a woman aged 80 or older in good health.

The J gene is TRBJ1-1, the V gene TRBV5-1, with 9 bases aligning to TRBD1. The CDR3 covers 17 residues. The ends lost 2 bases at V and 2 bases at J; junction bases unmatched: 10. The germline CDR1 and CDR2 sequences are SGHRS and YFSETQ. This CDR3 reads CASSFTGGGRGNTEAFF. Written as DNA, the CDR3 is TGCGCCAGCAGCTTTACAGGGGGCGGCCGGGGAAACACTGAAGCTTTCTTT.

This clonotype was detected only a few times. A much larger clonotype is one base distant, so this may be a read error. The V and J genes are TRBV4-1 and TRBJ1-2, with D perhaps matching TRBD1 (6 bases). The CDR3 consists of 17 residues. Germline V lookup: CDR1 MGHRA, CDR2 YSYEKL. Trimming stripped 4 bases from V and 4 bases from J, with 22 bases between. In DNA, the CDR3 is TGCGCCAGCAGCCCCCGGGACACCCACCGTGCCCTCTATGGCTACACCTTC. Translated: CASSPRDTHRALYGYTF.

In this sample, this clonotype turned up many times. The J gene is TRBJ2-3, the V gene TRBV6-1, with D maybe TRBD1 (6 bases). CDR3 length: 14 residues. The V gene lost 6 bases and the J gene lost 2 bases, with 12 bases spanning the gap. Germline V gene sequence: CDR1 MNHNS, CDR2 SASEGT. The CDR3 nucleotides are TGTGCCAGCAGCCCGGGACACCACACAGATACGCAGTATTTT. Amino acids: CASSPGHHTDTQYF.

This clonotype was seen only a few times. This may stem from a read error, because a much larger clone lies one nucleotide away. J is TRBJ2-1 and V is TRBV15; D is perhaps TRBD2 (5 bases). The V end was cut by 0 bases, the J end by 0 bases, with 9 bases between. From germline, CDR1 is LNHNV and CDR2 YYDKDF (reference sequence). The CDR3 is 16 amino acids. CDR3 sequence: CATSRESGSSYNEQFF. Here the CDR3 DNA reads TGTGCCACCAGCAGAGAGTCGGGGAGCTCCTACAATGAGCAGTTCTTC.

The chain combines TRBV28 with TRBJ2-7, with a weak D call TRBD1 (7 bases). The V and J ends lost 1 base and 3 bases respectively, with 28 bases between them. This CDR3 contains 20 residues. Germline V gene data show CDR1 as MDHEN and CDR2 as SYDVKM. CDR3 region: CASSLFGQGGRASSYYEQYF. The DNA for the CDR3 is TGTGCCAGCAGTTTATTCGGGCAGGGGGGTCGGGCAAGCTCATACTACGAGCAGTACTTC.